The rows below give T cell receptor beta chains drawn from one sample of a study of spatial heterogeneity in lung cancer. TCRdb processed the 5' RACE reads anew with MiXCR; each CDR3 protein has one entry. The data contain approximately 50,000 distinct CDR3 sequences, 6.5% to 7.5% of them seen just once; the ten biggest clones take up over 30%. Sample: PBMCs, taken at follow-up. These receptors originate from a female donor with early-stage non-small cell lung cancer. Both conserved end residues are part of each CDR3. D genes are given only for firm matches. The size of a clone is reported for some rows only, either as once, few or many, or as a class for expanded clones.

abundance,d_gene,j_gene,v_gene,CDR3nt,CDR3aa
many,-,TRBJ2-3,TRBV2,TGTGCCAGCACCGACCCGGGGTCAAGCACAGATACGCAGTATTTT,CASTDPGSSTDTQYF
many,-,TRBJ1-5,TRBV6-2/TRBV6-3,TGTGCCAGCAGTTACTGGGGAAACAGCAATCAGCCCCAGCATTTT,CASSYWGNSNQPQHF
few,TRBD1,TRBJ1-1,TRBV7-9,TGTGCCAGCAGCTTAGGTACGGGACAGGGGTTCAACACTGAAGCTTTCTTT,CASSLGTGQGFNTEAFF
few,TRBD2,TRBJ2-7,TRBV20-1,TGCAGTGCGCGGGGACTAGCGGGGATCCACTCCTACGAGCAGTACTTC,CSARGLAGIHSYEQYF
-,-,TRBJ2-2,TRBV28,TGTGCCAGCAGTTTTCAGGGCACCGGGGAGCTGTTTTTT,CASSFQGTGELFF
-,TRBD1,TRBJ2-1,TRBV18,TGTGCCAGCTCACCGGACAGGGCTAGCAATGAGCAGTTCTTC,CASSPDRASNEQFF
many,TRBD2,TRBJ2-1,TRBV5-6,TGTGCCAGCAGCTTCTCAACCGGACTAGCGGGGGTTGAGCAGTTCTTC,CASSFSTGLAGVEQFF
few,TRBD1,TRBJ2-2,TRBV29-1,TGCGTGGCTGACAGGGCGAACACCGGGGAGCTGTTTTTT,CVADRANTGELFF
many,TRBD1,TRBJ1-5,TRBV19,TGTGCCAGTAGTCCCGGCAGGTCGGGACAGGGGGCGGCGGGGCCCCAGCATTTT,CASSPGRSGQGAAGPQHF
many,TRBD1,TRBJ2-5,TRBV5-1,TGCGCCAGCAGCCCACAACAGGGGAGCGGAGGGACCCAGTACTTC,CASSPQQGSGGTQYF
many,-,TRBJ2-2,TRBV6-5,TGTGCCAGCAGGGAGTGGAACACCGGGGAGCTGTTTTTT,CASREWNTGELFF
few,-,TRBJ2-3,TRBV11-2,TGTGCCAGCAGCCCCTTAGACCCTAGCACAGATACGCAGTATTTT,CASSPLDPSTDTQYF
many,TRBD1,TRBJ1-1,TRBV5-1,TGCGCCAGCAGCCCGCAGGGGGTCTCCATGAACACTGAAGCTTTCTTT,CASSPQGVSMNTEAFF
-,-,TRBJ2-3,TRBV7-9,TGTGCCAGCAGCTTAACGGCGGGGATAACAGGGGATACGCAGTATTTT,CASSLTAGITGDTQYF
-,-,TRBJ1-1,TRBV20-1,TGCAGTGCTGGAATGACCGGACTGAGGATGAACACTGAAGCTTTCTTT,CSAGMTGLRMNTEAFF
many,-,TRBJ2-1,TRBV15,TGTGCCACCAGCAGAGCCAATTCCCAGGGGACTACTTACAATGAGCAGTTCTTC,CATSRANSQGTTYNEQFF
many,TRBD2,TRBJ2-1,TRBV28,TGTGCCAGCAGTGGCCGACTAGCGGGGGCCTACAATGAGCAGTTCTTC,CASSGRLAGAYNEQFF
many,-,TRBJ1-5,TRBV29-1,TGCAGCGTTCGGGACGGGAATCAGCCCCAGCATTTT,CSVRDGNQPQHF
-,-,TRBJ2-2,TRBV4-1,TGCGCCAGCAGCCAAGGGCAGGGGAGCTCGTACCTCGGGGAGCTGTTTTTT,CASSQGQGSSYLGELFF
many,-,TRBJ1-2,TRBV6-5,TGTGCCAGCAGGCAGGGAGTATATGGCTACACCTTC,CASRQGVYGYTF
many,-,TRBJ1-6,TRBV11-2,TGTGCCAGCAGCCTCCGACCGACTAATTCACCCCTCCACTTT,CASSLRPTNSPLHF
-,TRBD1,TRBJ2-7,TRBV3-1,TGTGCCAGCAGCCAAATGCAGGGGGCCTACGAGCAGTACTTC,CASSQMQGAYEQYF